This TCR beta chain originates from a study of T cell responses to AZD1222 COVID-19 vaccine. Study conclusions and caveats: The peak T cell response came first, and repertoires were sampled only after it. Clonal diversity may have been underestimated in mostly white British donors. The number of AZD1222 recipients seropositive at baseline was only six.

The method was immunoSEQ multiplex PCR; TCRdb's version includes in-frame clones alone and lacks a portion of them. Found here are 150,000 or so clones, 90% of them singletons; the top ten hold about 1.4%. A remark on this clone: Antigen unknown.

Source: peripheral blood, taken on day 0 of AZD1222 vaccination. The clonotype was recovered from an adult in good health.

CDR3 DNA: TGTGCCAGCAGCCCCACTAGCGGGGAGACAGATACGCAGTATTTT. Its translation is CASSPTSGETDTQYF. The rearrangement links TRBV3-1 (or the pseudogene TRBV3-2) to TRBJ2-3, with 10 positions matching TRBD2. There are 15 residues in the CDR3. Germline V gene data show CDR1 as LGHDT and CDR2 as YNNKEL (reference sequence). Trimming cost V 4 bases and J 3 bases; bases outside gene matches: 4.